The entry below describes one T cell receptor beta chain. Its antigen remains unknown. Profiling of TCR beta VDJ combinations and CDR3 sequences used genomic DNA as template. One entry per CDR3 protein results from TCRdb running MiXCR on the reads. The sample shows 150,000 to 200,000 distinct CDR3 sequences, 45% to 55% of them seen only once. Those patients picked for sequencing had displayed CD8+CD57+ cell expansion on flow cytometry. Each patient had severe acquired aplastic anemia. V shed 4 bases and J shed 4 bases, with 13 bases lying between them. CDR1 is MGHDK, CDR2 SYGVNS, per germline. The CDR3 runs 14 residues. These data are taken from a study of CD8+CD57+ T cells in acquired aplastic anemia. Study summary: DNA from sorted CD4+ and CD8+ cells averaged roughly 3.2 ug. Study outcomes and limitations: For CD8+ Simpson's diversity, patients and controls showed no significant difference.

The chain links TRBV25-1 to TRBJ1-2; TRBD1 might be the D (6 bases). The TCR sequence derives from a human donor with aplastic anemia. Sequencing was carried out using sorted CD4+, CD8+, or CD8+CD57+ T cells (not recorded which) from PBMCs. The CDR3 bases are TGTGCCAGCAGTGGTCCAGGGGTTGGCTATGGCTACACCTTC. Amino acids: CASSGPGVGYGYTF.